The 30 T cell receptor beta chains below come from one sample, sequenced in a study of Graves' ophthalmopathy and Graves' hyperthyroidism. Amplifying from RNA transcripts, the study obtained TCR beta CDR3 regions. A first-round RT-PCR used HTBI primers, followed by a second-round multiplex PCR. One entry per CDR3 protein, called by TCRdb with MiXCR from the multiplex PCR reads. Here the sample spans hundreds of thousands of distinct CDR3 sequences, 20% to 25% being singletons. Sequencing used peripheral blood. The receptor set was obtained from a young woman with stable Graves' hyperthyroidism. Some clones in this sample may be carry-over from other donors' samples.

There are many counts of this clonotype. V is TRBV6-1 and J is TRBJ2-7; 7 bases match TRBD2. The junction had 15 bases not matched to a gene; V was cut back by 2 bases and J by 2 bases. The CDR3 runs 18 residues. Germline loops: CDR1 MNHNS, CDR2 SASEGT. CDR3 loop: CASSEREGLKYFAYEQYF. The CDR3 DNA sequence: TGTGCCAGCAGTGAAAGGGAGGGCTTAAAGTATTTCGCCTACGAGCAGTACTTC.

This clonotype was counted ten times or more. The chain combines TRBV12-3 or TRBV12-4 with TRBJ1-1, with a possible D match to TRBD1 (6 bases). The CDR3 is made up of 12 amino acids. The V and J ends lost 6 bases and 6 bases respectively, with 11 bases between them. The CDR3 DNA reads as TGTGCCAGCAGCAGGACAGCACCTGAAGCTTTCTTT. Its protein is CASSRTAPEAFF.

This clonotype was seen ten or more times. The V and J genes are TRBV18 and TRBJ1-1; 9 bases are shared with TRBD1. CDR1 and CDR2 from the germline V gene are KGHSH and LQKENI. This CDR3 comprises 16 residues. The trim removed 5 bases at V and 1 base at J, leaving 8 bases unmatched. In nucleotides, the CDR3 is TGTGCCAGCTCAACGATCGGACAGGGGACGAACACTGAAGCTTTCTTT. Residues: CASSTIGQGTNTEAFF. The full variable domain, with the rest looked up from reference TRBV18 and TRBJ1-1, is NAGVMQNPRHLVRRRGQEARLRCSPMKGHSHVYWYRQLPEEGLKFMVYLQKENIIDESGMPKERFSAEFPKEGPSILRIQQVVRGDSAAYFCASSTIGQGTNTEAFFGQGTRLTVV.

The chain carries TRBV6-1 and TRBJ1-1; a possible D gene is TRBD1 (5 bases). Trimming shortened V by 7 bases and J by 5 bases, and 17 bases separated the two germline ends. Germline CDR1 is MNHNS and CDR2 is SASEGT. CDR3 length equals 14 residues. CDR3 region: CASTYDRSKTEAFF. The CDR3 region has the DNA TGTGCCAGCACCTACGACAGATCTAAGACTGAAGCTTTCTTT.

J is TRBJ1-2 and V is TRBV2, with 7 nucleotides matching TRBD1. Per the germline V gene, CDR1 is SNHLY and CDR2 is FYNNEI. V lost 3 bases to trimming and J lost 4 bases; unmatched junction nucleotides: 8. There are 15 residues in the CDR3. CDR3 DNA: TGTGCCAGCAGTGACGCCCGGGACAGAGTCTATGGCTACACCTTC. It translates to CASSDARDRVYGYTF.

This clonotype has a count of ten or more. CDR3 nucleotides: TGTGCCAGCAGTTCGTACAGGGAGCGGTCGAAGGCTTTCTTT. Amino acid sequence: CASSSYRERSKAFF. V and J are TRBV12-3 or TRBV12-4 and TRBJ1-1, with D maybe TRBD1 (6 bases). The CDR3 covers 14 residues. Trimming took off 4 bases at V and 11 bases at J, with 20 bases between the two ends.

The chain couples TRBV6-1 to TRBJ1-6; 7 nucleotides agree with TRBD1. The V and J ends lost 4 bases and 9 bases, in that order; junction bases with no gene match: 9. The CDR3 extends over 15 amino acids. The V gene's germline CDR1 is MNHNS and CDR2 SASEGT. DNA of the CDR3: TGTGCCAGCAGTGGGCAGGGGGTAGAAGGTTCACCCCTCCACTTT. It is translated as CASSGQGVEGSPLHF.

This clonotype was seen repeatedly, ten times or more. The genes are TRBV11-1 and TRBJ1-2, with 8 bases identical to TRBD1. Per germline, CDR1 SGHAT and CDR2 FQDESV (reference sequence). There are 16 residues in the CDR3. J gave up 1 base and V 3 bases, and 7 bases lay outside the gene matches. The CDR3 spells CASSFSVTGGNYGYTF. CDR3 nucleotides: TGTGCCAGCAGCTTTTCCGTTACAGGGGGTAACTATGGCTACACCTTC.

This clonotype was observed once. This likely comes from a read error, as the CDR3 has no conserved phenylalanine or tryptophan at its end. The DNA is left out, because the CDR3 cannot be placed on it with certainty; the CDR3 is given as TCRdb lists it. The chain carries TRBV6-2 or TRBV6-3 and TRBJ1-5; the table's D gene call, TRBD1, was not cross checked with the DNA. The CDR3 extends over 18 residues, inclusive of both ends. Germline CDR1 MNHEY, CDR2 SVGEGT. The CDR3 is CASSYPGWCDPDSDTFEV.

There are many counts of this clonotype. The rearrangement uses TRBV11-2 and TRBJ2-5, with no clear D. The V end lost 5 bases, the J end lost 7 bases, and 8 bases lay between the germline ends. The CDR3 is made up of 11 amino acids. The germline V gene has CDR1 SGHAT and CDR2 FQNNGV. The CDR3 loop is CASSHTATQYF. The CDR3 DNA follows: TGTGCCAGCAGCCATACGGCGACCCAGTACTTC. The variable domain in full, with the rest retrieved from reference TRBV11-2 and TRBJ2-5, is EAGVAQSPRYKIIEKRQSVAFWCNPISGHATLYWYQQILGQGPKLLIQFQNNGVVDDSQLPKDRFSAERLKGVDSTLKIQPAKLEDSAVYLCASSHTATQYFGPGTRLLVL.

This clonotype was detected ten times or more. The DNA of the CDR3 is TGTGCCAGCAGCTGGACAGGGGAGGAGACCCAGTACTTC. Translating gives CASSWTGEETQYF. J is TRBJ2-5 and V is TRBV6-5, with 9 bases that match TRBD1. V shed 6 bases, J shed 5 bases, and the junction held 4 bases outside the gene matches. There are 13 residues in the CDR3. The germline gives CDR1 MNHEY, CDR2 SVGAGI.

This clonotype has a single count. Because it lacks the conserved phenylalanine or tryptophan at the end, this CDR3 is likely a read error. The chain carries TRBV6-5 and TRBJ1-1; D gene unclear. This CDR3 spans 13 amino acids. Germline CDR1 reads MNHEY; CDR2 reads SVGAGI. DNA for the CDR3: TGTGCCAGCAGATACTCCATGACCACTGAAGCTTTCTAT. It yields the protein CASRYSMTTEAFY.

At least ten counts were recorded for this clonotype. V usage is TRBV2 and J usage is TRBJ2-7; D is uncertain. CDR3 length: 14 amino acids. V was shortened by 2 bases and J by 5 bases, with 13 bases between the two germline ends. Germline V gene lookup returns CDR1 SNHLY and CDR2 FYNNEI. The CDR3: CASSERQAPNEQYF. The CDR3, as DNA: TGTGCCAGCAGTGAACGGCAGGCCCCCAACGAGCAGTACTTC.

This clonotype has ten or more counts. The chain employs TRBV2 and TRBJ1-2; D is uncertain. The ends were cut back, 8 bases at V and 4 bases at J, with 11 bases in the middle. CDR1 and CDR2 (germline): SNHLY, FYNNEI. CDR3 length: 12 amino acids. CDR3 in DNA: TGTGCCAGCCTGCGGTCCTTCTATGGCTACACCTTC. Translating gives CASLRSFYGYTF.

The CDR3 bases are TGTGCCAGCAGTTTTGTCCGGGACGAGCAGTACTTC. This gives the protein CASSFVRDEQYF. This chain connects TRBV12-3 or TRBV12-4 to TRBJ2-7, with no clear D. The CDR3 consists of 12 residues. V was shortened by 3 bases and J by 5 bases, with 8 bases between the two germline ends.

This chain uses TRBV12-3 or TRBV12-4 with TRBJ1-1; a weak D match, TRBD1 (5 bases). Deletions cut 3 bases from V and 4 bases from J, with 9 bases between. The CDR3 has 13 residues. Here the CDR3 reads CASSFSGTTEAFF. CDR3 nucleotides: TGTGCCAGCAGTTTCTCCGGGACCACTGAAGCTTTCTTT.

The genes are TRBV6-2 or TRBV6-3 and TRBJ2-7, with 7 bases lining up with TRBD1. The CDR3 has 14 residues. Trimming took 7 bases from V and 0 from J; bases not matched to a gene: 6. Germline V gene data show CDR1 as MNHEY and CDR2 as SVGEGT. Here the CDR3 reads CASTDRMYSYEQYF. CDR3 DNA sequence: TGTGCCAGCACGGACAGGATGTACTCCTACGAGCAGTACTTC.

V gene TRBV10-3 combines with J gene TRBJ2-5; 11 positions agree with TRBD2. From germline, CDR1 is ENHRY and CDR2 SYGVKD. This CDR3 is built from 17 residues. Trimming cost V 3 bases and J 3 bases; bases outside gene matches: 9. The CDR3 protein is CAISDPTSGMLKETQYF. As DNA, the CDR3 is TGTGCCATCAGTGACCCGACTAGCGGGATGCTAAAAGAGACCCAGTACTTC.

This clonotype was counted at least ten times. This chain uses TRBV29-1 with TRBJ1-2; D ambiguous. V lost 3 bases and J lost 0, with 5 bases in between. This CDR3 is 12 amino acids long. From germline, CDR1 is SQVTM and CDR2 ANQGSEA. Here the CDR3 DNA reads TGCAGCGTTGAGAGCACTAACTATGGCTACACCTTC. This gives the protein CSVESTNYGYTF.

The rearrangement joins TRBV28 to TRBJ1-3, with D perhaps TRBD1 (6 bases). V lost 1 base and J lost 5, with 9 bases in between. CDR1 is MDHEN and CDR2 is SYDVKM in the germline V gene. The CDR3 has 14 residues. CDR3 sequence (DNA): TGTGCCAGCAGTTTATCAGGGGACAGAAACACCATATATTTT. Amino acids: CASSLSGDRNTIYF.

This clonotype occurred many times. V gene TRBV6-5 combines with J gene TRBJ2-7; tentatively, D is TRBD2 (6 bases). The CDR3 runs to 12 residues. CDR1 and CDR2 (germline): MNHEY, SVGAGI. V was trimmed by 7 bases and J by 4 bases, leaving 11 bases between them. The CDR3 DNA reads as TGTGCCAGCACCGCGGGAAGATACGAGCAGTACTTC. This gives the protein CASTAGRYEQYF.

In its sample, this clonotype was seen many times. The chain links TRBV5-1 to TRBJ2-7; 8 bases align to TRBD1. With V trimmed by 0 bases and J by 6 bases, 8 bases remained unmatched. CDR3 length: 15 residues. In germline, CDR1 is SGHRS, CDR2 YFSETQ. This CDR3 reads CASSLVGETGAEQYF. Written as DNA, the CDR3 is TGCGCCAGCAGCTTGGTGGGCGAGACAGGGGCCGAGCAGTACTTC.

J is TRBJ1-1 and V is TRBV2, with D uncertain. Between the trimmed V and J ends, which lost 4 bases and 4 bases, there was a span of 13 bases. The germline V gene encodes CDR1 SNHLY and CDR2 FYNNEI. The CDR3 consists of 14 residues. In nucleotides, the CDR3 is TGTGCCAGCAGTGGGGAAGGGTGGAGCACTGAAGCTTTCTTT. Its protein is CASSGEGWSTEAFF.

The chain employs TRBV7-3 and TRBJ2-2; no definite D call. The CDR3 contains 15 residues. Germline CDR1 is SGHTA and CDR2 is FQGTGA. The V gene lost 5 bases and the J gene lost 0 bases, with 10 bases spanning the gap. CDR3 region: CASSTERANTGELFF. In DNA form, the CDR3 reads TGTGCCAGCAGCACGGAGAGAGCGAACACCGGGGAGCTGTTTTTT.

This clonotype was picked up many times. The V and J genes are TRBV10-3 and TRBJ1-1; 7 bases agree with TRBD1. This CDR3 comprises 13 residues. Germline V gives CDR1 ENHRY, CDR2 SYGVKD. The V segment lost 6 bases and the J segment 2 bases; nucleotides outside the gene matches: 3. For the CDR3, the DNA is TGTGCCATCAGGACAGGGCCCAACACTGAAGCTTTCTTT. Translating it yields CAIRTGPNTEAFF.

There are many counts of this clonotype. The V call is TRBV5-1, the J call TRBJ1-2; possible D gene TRBD1, 6 bases. Germline V lookup: CDR1 SGHRS, CDR2 YFSETQ. The CDR3 consists of 16 residues. V dropped 4 bases and J dropped 0 bases, with 16 bases sitting between them. The CDR3 loop is CASSPRLRGANYGYTF. The DNA of the CDR3 is TGCGCCAGCAGCCCGAGACTCAGGGGAGCTAACTATGGCTACACCTTC.

The V gene is TRBV5-1, the J gene TRBJ2-7; possible D gene TRBD2, 5 bases. Germline loops: CDR1 SGHRS, CDR2 YFSETQ. Trimming left V 1 base short and J 4 bases short, with 12 bases between. The CDR3 length is 14 residues. The CDR3 reads CASSLRPGKYEQYF. The CDR3 DNA sequence: TGCGCCAGCAGCTTGCGCCCGGGGAAGTACGAGCAGTACTTC.

The chain uses TRBV2 and TRBJ2-5; weak D call: TRBD1 (6 bases). CDR3 length equals 15 residues. The germline V gene encodes CDR1 SNHLY and CDR2 FYNNEI. Deletions cut 6 bases from V and 0 bases from J, with 14 bases between. The CDR3 loop reads CASSTLDRNQETQYF. CDR3 DNA: TGTGCCAGCAGCACCTTAGACAGGAACCAAGAGACCCAGTACTTC. The variable domain in full, with the rest retrieved from reference TRBV2 and TRBJ2-5, is EPEVTQTPSHQVTQMGQEVILRCVPISNHLYFYWYRQILGQKVEFLVSFYNNEISEKSEIFDDQFSVERPDGSNFTLKIRSTKLEDSAMYFCASSTLDRNQETQYFGPGTRLLVL.

This clonotype was observed a few times. V gene TRBV6-1 combines with J gene TRBJ2-5; D unclear. The CDR3 loop spans 13 amino acids. The V and J ends lost 7 bases and 2 bases respectively, with 11 bases between them. Germline V gene sequence: CDR1 MNHNS, CDR2 SASEGT. CDR3 nucleotides: TGTGCCAGCACTAGGACGCTACAAGAGACCCAGTACTTC. It yields the protein CASTRTLQETQYF.

This clonotype was counted many times. V is TRBV18 and J is TRBJ1-5, with D unclear. Trimming removed 3 bases at V and 7 bases at J, with 16 bases between. CDR1 is KGHSH and CDR2 is LQKENI in the germline V gene. CDR3 length: 15 amino acids. The CDR3 region is CASSPPHPLGQPQHF. Here the CDR3 DNA reads TGTGCCAGCTCACCGCCCCACCCCCTAGGGCAGCCCCAGCATTTT. Together with reference TRBV18 and TRBJ1-5, the CDR3 gives the full variable domain: NAGVMQNPRHLVRRRGQEARLRCSPMKGHSHVYWYRQLPEEGLKFMVYLQKENIIDESGMPKERFSAEFPKEGPSILRIQQVVRGDSAAYFCASSPPHPLGQPQHFGDGTRLSIL.